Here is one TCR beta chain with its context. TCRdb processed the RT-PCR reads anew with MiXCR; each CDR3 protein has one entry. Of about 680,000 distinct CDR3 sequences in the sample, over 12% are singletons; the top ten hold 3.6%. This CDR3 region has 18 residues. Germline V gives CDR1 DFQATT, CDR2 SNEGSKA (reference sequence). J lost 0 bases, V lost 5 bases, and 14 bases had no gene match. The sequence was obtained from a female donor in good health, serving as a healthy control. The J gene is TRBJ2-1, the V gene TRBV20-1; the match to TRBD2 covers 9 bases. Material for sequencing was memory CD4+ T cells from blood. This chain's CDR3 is CSARGVAGVKSSYNEQFF. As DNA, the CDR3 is TGCAGTGCTCGTGGGGTAGCGGGAGTGAAAAGCTCCTACAATGAGCAGTTCTTC.